This TCR beta chain originates from a study of OX40 agonist ivuxolimab in advanced cancers. This clone was seen more than once but under ten times. V lost 10 bases to trimming and J lost 1 base; unmatched junction nucleotides: 11. Germline CDR1 SGHDN, CDR2 FVKESK. The CDR3 spans 16 residues. The table came from immunoSEQ multiplex PCR; TCRdb's copy has only in-frame clones and leaves some out. The sample contains about 27,000 clones, more than 60% of which appear only once. The starting material was CD4+ or CD8+ T cells sorted from blood, obtained in a trial of the OX40 agonist ivuxolimab. The clonotype comes from an adult with an advanced solid tumor such as melanoma, head and neck, liver or kidney cancer. This chain links TRBV14 with TRBJ2-7; 12 nucleotides line up with TRBD2. Here the CDR3 DNA reads TGTGCCACCGCCCCTCTAGCGGGGGGGACATCCTACGAGCAGTACTTC. It translates to CATAPLAGGTSYEQYF.